This T cell receptor (beta chain) was observed in a study of blood T cells in healthy people across ages. With a J-beta primer mix and a sample-barcoded 5' primer, a second PCR ran about 7 to 11 cycles. Each cDNA molecule was tagged by a template-switch adaptor that had 12 random nucleotides. A single record per CDR3 protein comes from TCRdb applying MiXCR to the 5' RACE reads. There are over 1,200,000 distinct CDR3 sequences in the sample; around 59% occur only once, and roughly 6.3% lies in the top ten. CDR3 length equals 15 residues. CDR1 and CDR2 (germline): LGHNA, YSLEER. Losses at the gene ends were 6 bases for V and 7 bases for J; bases not matched to a gene: 9.

The chain is built from TRBV4-3 and TRBJ1-4; 9 bases align to TRBD1. Sample: blood. The TCR sequence derives from a man younger than 35 in good health. This chain's CDR3 is CASRPTGGDGEKLFF. The CDR3 DNA reads as TGCGCCAGCAGGCCCACAGGGGGCGATGGTGAAAAACTGTTTTTT.